Below, 14 T cell receptor beta chains from the same sample are listed, as sequenced in a study of T cell responses to AZD1222 COVID-19 vaccine. Libraries were prepared by immunoSEQ multiplex PCR; TCRdb keeps only in-frame clonotypes and omits some of them. Among some 71,000 clones, less than 90% were seen once, and the ten largest hold 9.5% to 10%. The sequencing used peripheral blood, collected on day 0 of AZD1222 vaccination. All receptors come from an adult in good health.

This chain uses TRBV5-1 with TRBJ2-7; D may correspond to TRBD1 or TRBD2 (7 bases each). Germline CDR1 is SGHRS and CDR2 is YFSETQ. Trimming removed 2 bases at V and 5 bases at J, with 17 bases between. The CDR3 contains 15 residues. CDR3 DNA sequence: TGCGCCAGCAGCTTACGAGTGGGAGGGGGCGACGAGCAGTACTTC. Its protein is CASSLRVGGGDEQYF.

The J gene is TRBJ1-5, the V gene TRBV18; no clear D gene. Per the germline V gene, CDR1 is KGHSH and CDR2 is LQKENI. Trimming removed 5 bases from V and 0 bases from J, with 14 bases in between. The CDR3 has 16 residues. CDR3 loop: CASSSASTYSNQPQHF. CDR3 bases: TGTGCCAGCTCAAGCGCCTCGACGTATAGCAATCAGCCCCAGCATTTT.

The chain carries TRBV7-3 and TRBJ2-2; D is undetermined. Germline V gene data show CDR1 as SGHTA and CDR2 as FQGTGA. The CDR3 totals 15 residues. V was shortened by 2 bases and J by 0 bases, with 7 bases between the two germline ends. The CDR3 loop is CASSLSSANTGELFF. The CDR3 DNA reads TGTGCCAGCAGCTTATCCAGCGCGAACACCGGGGAGCTGTTTTTT.

The V call is TRBV10-3, the J call TRBJ1-6; TRBD1 agrees at 7 bases. Germline loops: CDR1 ENHRY, CDR2 SYGVKD. This CDR3 has 16 amino acids. The trim removed 4 bases at V and 6 bases at J, leaving 9 bases unmatched. The CDR3 loop reads CAISGNQGTVNSPLHF. The CDR3 DNA is TGTGCCATCAGTGGAAATCAAGGGACAGTTAATTCACCCCTCCACTTT.

This chain links TRBV28 with TRBJ1-6; TRBD1 agrees at 7 bases. The CDR3 covers 15 residues. CDR1 and CDR2 (germline): MDHEN, SYDVKM. The V and J ends lost 6 bases and 5 bases, in that order; junction bases with no gene match: 7. CDR3 protein: CASSPGQTNNSPLHF. DNA for the CDR3: TGTGCCAGCAGCCCGGGACAGACAAATAATTCACCCCTCCACTTT. Full variable domain (rest looked up from reference TRBV28 and TRBJ1-6): DVKVTQSSRYLVKRTGEKVFLECVQDMDHENMFWYRQDPGLGLRLIYFSYDVKMKEKGDIPEGYSVSREKKERFSLILESASTNQTSMYLCASSPGQTNNSPLHFGNGTRLTVT.

This sequence joins TRBV5-4 and TRBJ2-2, with TRBD1 identical over 7 bases. The CDR3 extends over 14 amino acids. The V gene's germline CDR1 is SGHNT and CDR2 YYREEE (reference sequence). V was clipped by 2 bases and J by 4 bases; unmatched bases: 2. The CDR3 loop reads CASSFAGGTGELFF. The CDR3, as DNA: TGTGCCAGCAGCTTTGCAGGGGGCACCGGGGAGCTGTTTTTT. The whole variable domain, remainder taken from reference TRBV5-4 and TRBJ2-2, is ETGVTQSPTHLIKTRGQQVTLRCSSQSGHNTVSWYQQALGQGPQFIFQYYREEENGRGNFPPRFSGLQFPNYSSELNVNALELDDSALYLCASSFAGGTGELFFGEGSRLTVL.

V is TRBV5-4 and J is TRBJ1-2; no definite D call. This CDR3 has 14 amino acids. The germline V gene has CDR1 SGHNT and CDR2 YYREEE (reference sequence). Trimming took off 2 bases at V and 0 bases at J, with 8 bases between the two ends. CDR3 region: CASSFGGTNYGYTF. DNA of the CDR3: TGTGCCAGCAGCTTCGGAGGGACTAACTATGGCTACACCTTC.

V and J are TRBV13 and TRBJ1-1; no clear D. This CDR3 is built from 14 residues. CDR1 PRHDT and CDR2 FYEKMQ come from the germline V gene (reference sequence). Trimming pared 3 bases from V and 4 bases from J, leaving 12 bases between. The CDR3 loop is CASSLQKGGTEAFF. As DNA, the CDR3 is TGTGCCAGCAGCTTGCAAAAGGGTGGCACTGAAGCTTTCTTT.

V and J are TRBV6-5 and TRBJ1-1; D possibly corresponds to TRBD1 (6 bases). Trimming left V 3 bases short and J 1 base short, with 12 bases between. This CDR3 comprises 15 residues. Germline-derived CDR1 and CDR2 are MNHEY and SVGAGI. This chain's CDR3 is CASSYLRTANTEAFF. The CDR3 nucleotides are TGTGCCAGCAGTTATCTCCGGACAGCGAACACTGAAGCTTTCTTT.

The chain combines TRBV27 with TRBJ1-6; no firm D call. Per the germline V gene, CDR1 is MNHEY and CDR2 is SMNVEV (reference sequence). This CDR3 is 14 amino acids long. Trimming cost V 5 bases and J 9 bases, with 14 bases left between them. CDR3 sequence: CASSAAPLRSPLHF. CDR3 bases: TGTGCCAGCAGTGCCGCGCCCCTTCGTTCACCCCTCCACTTT.

Only a few counts were recorded for this clone. The gene calls are TRBV2 and TRBJ1-2; D uncertain. Per germline, CDR1 SNHLY and CDR2 FYNNEI. V lost 2 bases and J lost 0, with 4 bases in between. The CDR3 has 13 residues. Here the CDR3 reads CASSELPNYGYTF. Written as DNA, the CDR3 is TGTGCCAGCAGTGAATTACCTAACTATGGCTACACCTTC.

This chain links TRBV7-2 with TRBJ1-1, with 7 bases identical to TRBD1. CDR1 and CDR2 (germline): SGHTA, FQGNSA. V trimming: 4 bases; J trimming: 2 bases; junction bases outside the gene matches: 7. CDR3 length equals 15 residues. The CDR3 reads CASSSAGTVNTEAFF. As DNA, the CDR3 is TGTGCCAGCAGCTCAGCTGGGACAGTTAACACTGAAGCTTTCTTT.

This chain links TRBV28 with TRBJ2-7; TRBD1 is a possible D gene (6 bases). Germline V CDR1 and CDR2: MDHEN, SYDVKM. The CDR3 is made up of 13 amino acids. V was pared by 6 bases and J by 4 bases, with 13 bases between. Here the CDR3 DNA reads TGTGCCAGCAGCTCCGGGACATTGTACGAGCAGTACTTC. Residues: CASSSGTLYEQYF.

The table lists this clone with a few counts. J is TRBJ2-1 and V is TRBV29-1; D might be TRBD2 (5 bases). The germline V and J ends were trimmed by 7 bases and 5 bases, with 21 bases remaining between them. The CDR3 runs 15 residues. Germline CDR1 reads SQVTM; CDR2 reads ANQGSEA. For the CDR3, the DNA is TGCAGCGCTGCCCCAGACACTAGTCGCAACAATGAGCAGTTCTTC. Protein sequence: CSAAPDTSRNNEQFF.